The rows below give T cell receptor beta chains drawn from one sample of a study of T cells in Graves' hyperthyroidism and ophthalmopathy. MiXCR, run by TCRdb on the multiplex PCR reads, gives a single entry per CDR3 protein. The sample records under 450,000 distinct CDR3 sequences, about a sixth being singletons. Material for sequencing was blood. Source of these receptors: a woman aged 30 to 39 with Graves' hyperthyroidism that later progressed to Graves' ophthalmopathy. Both conserved end residues are part of each CDR3.

length: 14
V: TRBV19
CDR3: CASDSGASYNEQFF

length: 14
V: TRBV11-2
CDR3: CASSQDRIGEKLFF

length: 15
V: TRBV27
CDR3: CASSQTGRGYNEQFF

length: 15
V: TRBV7-9
CDR3: CASSLERGEGAEAFF

length: 14
V: TRBV13
CDR3: CASSLGRGSTEAFF

length: 16
V: TRBV28
CDR3: CASSPLQDRGGYEQYF

length: 14
V: TRBV29-1
CDR3: CSVGGTQGIYGYTF

length: 16
V: TRBV28
CDR3: CASSQLPGVTKYGYTF

length: 15
V: TRBV7-9
CDR3: CASSPTGGIYEKLFF

length: 15
V: TRBV5-6
CDR3: CASSFATGDNTEAFF

length: 17
V: TRBV25-1
CDR3: CASSGRGGQGAQDTQYF

length: 15
V: TRBV28
CDR3: CASSRLAGETGELFF

length: 16
V: TRBV29-1
CDR3: CSVEDQGDRALNEQFF

length: 16
V: TRBV27
CDR3: CASSSQTSGKFDEQFF

length: 15
V: TRBV6-5
CDR3: CASSSSWGAGEKLFF

length: 15
V: TRBV5-1
CDR3: CASSLGTGELQPQHF

length: 14
V: TRBV6-1
CDR3: CAAFKPGNTGELFF

length: 13
V: TRBV27
CDR3: CASRPGQAYGYTF

length: 16
V: TRBV3-1
CDR3: CASSQEYGTGSNGYTF

length: 18
V: TRBV11-2
CDR3: CASSALSSPGRSYNEQFF

length: 17
V: TRBV7-9
CDR3: CASSLTPGESSSYEQYF

length: 13
V: TRBV10-3
CDR3: CAISDSQGDEQYF

length: 15
V: TRBV11-2
CDR3: CASSLGWAGGWEQYF

length: 16
V: TRBV20-1
CDR3: CSARDAARGPFNEQFF

length: 18
V: TRBV7-9
CDR3: CASSWVARGRYPGNEQFF

length: 17
V: TRBV7-2
CDR3: CASSLESGTGYNSPLHF

length: 17
V: TRBV12-3/TRBV12-4
CDR3: CASSQKGPQGANYGYTF

length: 12
V: TRBV20-1
CDR3: CSASNGLSTQYF

length: 21
V: TRBV2
CDR3: CASSEALVGLADNANTGELFF

length: 16
V: TRBV7-9
CDR3: CASSLTADRANTEAFF

length: 18
V: TRBV4-1
CDR3: CASSPGWKGTGGGRGYTF

length: 12
V: TRBV12-3/TRBV12-4
CDR3: CASSMVTDTQYF

length: 15
V: TRBV6-2/TRBV6-3
CDR3: CASSYVLAKRNEQFF

length: 17
V: TRBV5-1
CDR3: CASSLDSGTANTGELFF

length: 13
V: TRBV3-1
CDR3: CASSQGLDQPQHF

length: 16
V: TRBV2
CDR3: CASSRQGVLGNQPQHF

length: 13
V: TRBV7-9
CDR3: CASSSGRENIQYF

length: 18
V: TRBV6-2/TRBV6-3
CDR3: CASSYSSSGGHATYEQYF

length: 14
V: TRBV27
CDR3: CASSLGTGGNEQYF

length: 15
V: TRBV24-1
CDR3: CATSDMDSPSNEQFF

length: 14
V: TRBV5-1
CDR3: CASSILTGPYGYTF

length: 14
V: TRBV2
CDR3: CASRWDRATGELFF

length: 15
V: TRBV2
CDR3: CASSEARTGGGEQYF

length: 15
V: TRBV5-5
CDR3: CASSLETGGYETQYF

length: 15
V: TRBV19
CDR3: CASSIEYRMNTEAFF

length: 15
V: TRBV19
CDR3: CASSGTAGISYEQYF

length: 13
V: TRBV12-3/TRBV12-4
CDR3: CASASGGGSPLHF

length: 16
V: TRBV2
CDR3: CASRPGDRGSNQPQHF

length: 14
V: TRBV28
CDR3: CASSKQGSGGELFF

length: 12
V: TRBV6-1
CDR3: CASSNGFIEAFF

length: 14
V: TRBV12-3/TRBV12-4
CDR3: CVSSLEALLGTQYF

length: 14
V: TRBV28
CDR3: CASRGPGGSYEQYF

length: 15
V: TRBV27
CDR3: CASSLRDFSAGELFF

length: 14
V: TRBV6-1
CDR3: CASTQVDSYNEQFF

length: 18
V: TRBV3-1
CDR3: CASSQVTLGQGALGEQYF